Each of the 9 T cell receptor beta chains below was sequenced from the same sample in a study of CD8 T cells in ankylosing spondylitis. Whole-study findings and limits: A motif in TCR beta, a set of eight highly homologous variants, appeared characteristic of ankylosing spondylitis blood.

Using its own MiXCR run on the 5' RACE reads, TCRdb lists one record per CDR3 protein. The sample lists a few hundred thousand distinct CDR3 sequences; approximately 20% were seen once. These receptors' antigens are unknown. Sequenced sample: blood, either unsorted or a sorted T cell fraction (not recorded which). Receptor source: a male donor with ankylosing spondylitis.

The chain recombines TRBV20-1 with TRBJ2-5; 7 nucleotides match TRBD1. The CDR3 is 14 residues long. CDR1 is DFQATT and CDR2 is SNEGSKA in the germline V gene (reference sequence). The trim removed 4 bases at V and 4 bases at J, leaving 9 bases unmatched. The CDR3 coding sequence is TGCAGTGCTACCCCGGGAAGGGGGCGAGAGACCCAGTACTTC. Protein: CSATPGRGRETQYF.

This rearrangement joins TRBV6-5 to TRBJ2-1; 7 bases are a match to TRBD2. Germline V lookup: CDR1 MNHEY, CDR2 SVGAGI. Trimming cost V 2 bases and J 1 base; bases outside gene matches: 14. The CDR3 is 19 amino acids. Written as DNA, the CDR3 is TGTGCCAGCAGTTACGCTGGCGGGAGTGCCATTGGGTCCTACAATGAGCAGTTCTTC. It is translated as CASSYAGGSAIGSYNEQFF.

This clonotype was detected only a few times. V usage is TRBV12-3 or TRBV12-4 and J usage is TRBJ1-1, with D maybe TRBD1 (5 bases). The CDR3 spans 13 residues. V lost 3 bases and J 1 base, leaving 6 bases between the germline ends. The CDR3 region has the DNA TGTGCCAGCAGTTTCGGGACGAACACTGAAGCTTTCTTT. This codes for CASSFGTNTEAFF.

The V gene is TRBV12-3 or TRBV12-4, the J gene TRBJ2-7; 10 positions match TRBD1. There are 15 residues in the CDR3. With V trimmed by 5 bases and J by 2 bases, 6 bases remained unmatched. CDR3 DNA: TGTGCCAGCAGTCAGACAGGGGGCGCGGCCTACGAGCAGTACTTC. It codes for CASSQTGGAAYEQYF.

This clonotype was counted once. A junction end diverges from the germline sequence, so it may reflect a read error. The CDR3 sequence: CASRQAGTSGTGELFF. The CDR3 coding sequence is TGTGCCAGCAGACAAGCGGGAACCTCAGGAACCGGGGAGCTGTTTTTT. The chain links TRBV14 to TRBJ2-2; 7 positions match TRBD2. Germline V CDR1 and CDR2: SGHDN, FVKESK. The length of the CDR3 is 16 residues.

V and J are TRBV4-2 and TRBJ1-4; D unclear. The CDR3 has 12 residues. CDR1 and CDR2 from the germline V gene are LGHNA and YNFKEQ. Trimming pared 8 bases from V and 7 bases from J, leaving 11 bases between. The CDR3 region has the DNA TGTGCCAGCCAAAGGGATTCTGAAAAACTGTTTTTT. This translates into CASQRDSEKLFF.

This clonotype has more than one count but fewer than ten. V gene TRBV5-1 combines with J gene TRBJ1-6; D ambiguous. Trimming left V 3 bases short and J 10 bases short, with 8 bases between. The CDR3 extends over 12 amino acids. Germline CDR1 is SGHRS and CDR2 is YFSETQ. This CDR3 reads CASSWRGSPLHF. The CDR3 DNA is TGCGCCAGCAGCTGGCGAGGGTCACCCCTCCACTTT.

The chain employs TRBV6-2 or TRBV6-3 and TRBJ2-7, with unresolved D. Germline values: CDR1 MNHEY, CDR2 SVGEGT. The CDR3 covers 15 residues. The germline V and J ends were trimmed by 2 bases and 1 base, with 12 bases remaining between them. This CDR3 reads CASSYAHNPSYEQYF. The CDR3, as DNA: TGTGCCAGCAGTTACGCCCACAACCCTTCCTACGAGCAGTACTTC.

Only a few counts were recorded for this clonotype. This rearrangement joins TRBV20-1 to TRBJ2-1; D unclear. Germline V gives CDR1 DFQATT, CDR2 SNEGSKA (reference sequence). There are 13 residues in the CDR3. V lost 4 bases, J lost 2 bases, and 9 bases lay in between. The CDR3 DNA reads as TGCAGTGCTATCCCAGACGCCTACAATGAGCAGTTCTTC. Translation gives CSAIPDAYNEQFF.